These T cell receptor beta chains were read from a single sample in a study of cytomegalovirus exposure and HLA in healthy donors. The data were produced by immunoSEQ multiplex PCR, yet TCRdb's version contains in-frame clones alone and is incomplete. The profile shows 150,000 or so clones, 70% to 85% of them singletons. Sequenced material: PBMCs. The origin of the receptors is a male donor in good health and CMV-seropositive. Each CDR3 is given with its conserved first and last residue. A D gene is named only where the DNA matches it firmly. The size of a clone is reported for some rows only, either as once, few or many, or as a class for expanded clones.

J gene,V gene,D gene,clone size,CDR3 DNA,CDR3 protein
TRBJ2-5,TRBV13,TRBD2,NA,TGTGCCAGCAGCTTAGGCCTCTCGGGAGGGCCCGGAGAGACCCAGTACTTC,CASSLGLSGGPGETQYF
TRBJ1-3,TRBV5-5,TRBD1,NA,TGTGCCAGCAGCCCCCGACAGGGGCCAGGAAACACCATATATTTT,CASSPRQGPGNTIYF
TRBJ2-3,TRBV15,NA,NA,TGTGCCACCAGCAGAGGATCCCAGATCACAGATACGCAGTATTTT,CATSRGSQITDTQYF
TRBJ1-4,TRBV5-4,TRBD1,NA,TGTGCCAGCAGCTCACAGGGGGGGGTGAGTGAAAAACTGTTTTTT,CASSSQGGVSEKLFF
TRBJ2-2,TRBV19,NA,NA,TGTGCCAGTAGTCGGTGGCAGGACACCGGGGAGCTGTTTTTT,CASSRWQDTGELFF
TRBJ2-3,TRBV5-1,TRBD2,NA,TGCGCCAGCAGCTTGACGCTAGCGGGGGCCAGCACAGATACGCAGTATTTT,CASSLTLAGASTDTQYF
TRBJ1-6,TRBV28,TRBD1,few,TGTGCCAGCAGTTCGACAGGGCTCAATTCACCCCTCCACTTT,CASSSTGLNSPLHF
TRBJ2-1,TRBV19,NA,NA,TGTGCCAGTAGTATAGCCCAGTACGATGAGCAGTTCTTC,CASSIAQYDEQFF
TRBJ1-2,TRBV5-1,NA,NA,TGCGCCAGCAGCTTGGCCCAGACCGGTTCATTGAGGGGCTACACCTTC,CASSLAQTGSLRGYTF
TRBJ2-2,TRBV7-9,TRBD1,NA,TGTGCCAGCAGCAGTTACAGGGGTGGCACCGGGGAGCTGTTTTTT,CASSSYRGGTGELFF
TRBJ1-1,TRBV6-4,NA,NA,TGTGCCAGCAGCCTCTACCCTGCTCGGGGCACTGAAGCTTTCTTT,CASSLYPARGTEAFF
TRBJ2-3,TRBV7-2,TRBD2,NA,TGTGCCAGCAGCTTCCGGCTAGCGGGGGGGTCGAGCACAGATACGCAGTATTTT,CASSFRLAGGSSTDTQYF
TRBJ2-1,TRBV11-3,TRBD2,NA,TGTGCCAGCAGCTTAGATCCTAGCGGGGATAATGAGCAGTTCTTC,CASSLDPSGDNEQFF
TRBJ1-2,TRBV7-9,TRBD1,NA,TGTGCCAGCAGCTTAGGAGGGGGCAGTTCCTTTTATGGCTACACCTTC,CASSLGGGSSFYGYTF
TRBJ2-7,TRBV23-1,NA,few,TGCGCCAGCAGTCAATCGATGGAGGGTTACGAGCAGTACTTC,CASSQSMEGYEQYF
TRBJ2-7,TRBV6-1,NA,NA,TGTGCCAGCAGCACCAGGGGTCCCACCTACGAGCAGTACTTC,CASSTRGPTYEQYF
TRBJ1-3,TRBV30,NA,NA,TGTGCCTGGAGTACTTGGGGCCACTCTGGAAACACCATATATTTT,CAWSTWGHSGNTIYF
TRBJ1-2,TRBV4-1,NA,few,TGTGCCAGCAGCCAAGAGGGTAGGACTTTGTATGGCTACACCTTC,CASSQEGRTLYGYTF
TRBJ1-1,TRBV6-1,NA,few,TGTGCCAGCAGTGAGAGGAGGTTGGGGAACACTGAAGCTTTCTTT,CASSERRLGNTEAFF
TRBJ2-3,TRBV6-4,NA,few,TGTGCCAGCAGTGAAGGAGCGACGGATACGCAGTATTTT,CASSEGATDTQYF